This T cell receptor beta chain was sequenced for a study of radiation and T cells in renal cell carcinoma. Overall study results and limits: Without pretreatment biopsies, baseline tumor clonotype presence was undetermined. In blood, top tumor clones expanded by 2 weeks, shrinking by 4.

The V gene's germline CDR1 is MNHNY and CDR2 SVGAGI (reference sequence). The CDR3 spans 12 residues. Deletions cut 7 bases from V and 2 bases from J, with 8 bases between. This sample's time point: baseline pretreatment blood. Treatment: 15 Gy SBRT to primary tumor, nephrectomy 4 weeks later. Blood was sampled at baseline, 2 weeks and 4 weeks after SBRT. Details on this clone: No antigen is known for it.

Some clones are missing from TCRdb's copy, which holds only in-frame ones; the method was immunoSEQ multiplex PCR. The sample consists of nearly 50,000 clones, about 80% of them appearing once. The receptor comes from a woman in her 70s with renal cell carcinoma. The chain uses TRBV6-6 and TRBJ2-5; D call uncertain. The sample here was blood, taken from a patient whose treatment included radiotherapy and nephrectomy. The CDR3 loop reads CASKWGQETQYF. The CDR3 bases are TGTGCCAGCAAATGGGGTCAAGAGACCCAGTACTTC.